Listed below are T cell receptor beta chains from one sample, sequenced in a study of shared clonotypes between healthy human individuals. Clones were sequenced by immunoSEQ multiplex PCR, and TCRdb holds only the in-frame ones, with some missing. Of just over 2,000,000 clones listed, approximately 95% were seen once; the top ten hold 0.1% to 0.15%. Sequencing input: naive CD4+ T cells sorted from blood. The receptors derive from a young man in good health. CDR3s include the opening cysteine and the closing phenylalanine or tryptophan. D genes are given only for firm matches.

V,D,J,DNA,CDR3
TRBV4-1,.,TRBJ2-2,TGCGCCAGCAGCCAAGTGGCCAGGTCAAACACCGGGGAGCTGTTTTTT,CASSQVARSNTGELFF
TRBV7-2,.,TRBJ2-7,TGTGCCAGCAGCCCTGGGAACTACGAGCAGTACTTC,CASSPGNYEQYF
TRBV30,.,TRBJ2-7,TGTGCCTGGAGTGAAGGAGGAGAGCAGTACTTC,CAWSEGGEQYF
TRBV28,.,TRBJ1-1,TGTGCCAGCAGTCTGGGGGATGACACCATAAAAGCTTTCTTT,CASSLGDDTIKAFF
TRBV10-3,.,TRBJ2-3,TGTGCCATCACCGGCGGGTTTGGCACAGATACGCAGTATTTT,CAITGGFGTDTQYF
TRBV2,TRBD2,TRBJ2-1,TGTGCCAGCAGTGTAGCGGGAGTCGGAGATGAGCAGTTCTTC,CASSVAGVGDEQFF
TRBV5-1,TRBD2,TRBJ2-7,TGCGCCAGCGGACCAATAGCGGGAGCGTTTTACGAGCAGTACTTC,CASGPIAGAFYEQYF
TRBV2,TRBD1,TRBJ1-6,TGTGCCAGCAGTGCAATGGGACAGGGGAATTCACCCCTCCACTTT,CASSAMGQGNSPLHF
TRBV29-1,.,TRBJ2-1,TGCAGCGTTGAAAGAGAGTTGAGGGGTAATGAGCAGTTCTTC,CSVERELRGNEQFF
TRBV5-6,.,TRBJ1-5,TGTGCCAGCAGCCACCGGAGGGAGCAGCCCCAGCATTTT,CASSHRREQPQHF
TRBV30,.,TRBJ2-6,TGTGCCTGGATTTTGGGGTGGGGGCGCTCTGGGGCCAACGTCCTGACTTTC,CAWILGWGRSGANVLTF
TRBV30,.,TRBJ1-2,TGTGCCTGGAGTGTACTAGGGGAGAACTATGGCTACACCTTC,CAWSVLGENYGYTF
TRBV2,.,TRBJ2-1,TGTGCCAGCAGTCTGGTAGGAGTCCGCAATGAGCAGTTCTTC,CASSLVGVRNEQFF
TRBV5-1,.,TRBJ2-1,TGCGCCAGCAGCCCCCGGGACACCTCCTACAATGAGCAGTTCTTC,CASSPRDTSYNEQFF
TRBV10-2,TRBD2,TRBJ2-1,TGCGCCAGCGGGGGGATCGGGAGGGCCTACAATGAGCAGTTCTTC,CASGGIGRAYNEQFF
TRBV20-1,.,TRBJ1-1,TGCAGTGCTGCACCGAACACTGAAGCTTTCTTT,CSAAPNTEAFF
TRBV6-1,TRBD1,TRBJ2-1,TGTGCCAGCAGTGAACTCGGGAAACAGGGGAAAGCCTACAATGAGCAGTTCTTC,CASSELGKQGKAYNEQFF